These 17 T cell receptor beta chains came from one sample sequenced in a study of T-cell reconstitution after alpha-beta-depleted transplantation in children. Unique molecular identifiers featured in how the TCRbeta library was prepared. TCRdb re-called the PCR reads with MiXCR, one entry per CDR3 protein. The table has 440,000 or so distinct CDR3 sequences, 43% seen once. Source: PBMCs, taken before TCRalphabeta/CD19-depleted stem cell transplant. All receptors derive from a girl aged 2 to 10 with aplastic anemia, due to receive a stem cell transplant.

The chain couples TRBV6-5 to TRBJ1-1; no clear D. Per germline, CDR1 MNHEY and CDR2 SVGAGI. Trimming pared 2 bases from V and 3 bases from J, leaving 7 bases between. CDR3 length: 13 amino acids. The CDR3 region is CASSYAADTEAFF. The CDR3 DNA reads TGTGCCAGCAGTTACGCGGCGGACACTGAAGCTTTCTTT.

Here the CDR3 reads CASSQVIRGEQFF. The CDR3 DNA reads as TGCGCCAGCAGCCAAGTAATTCGAGGGGAGCAGTTCTTC. The rearrangement joins TRBV4-1 to TRBJ2-1, with D possibly being TRBD2 (5 bases). CDR3 size: 13 residues. The germline CDR1 and CDR2 sequences are MGHRA and YSYEKL. Trimming removed 1 base at V and 10 bases at J, with 11 bases between.

This chain's CDR3 is CATSRSSGTSGGRSYEQYF. The CDR3 DNA is TGTGCCACCAGCAGATCCTCCGGGACTAGCGGGGGCCGCTCCTACGAGCAGTACTTC. The chain carries TRBV15 and TRBJ2-7, with TRBD2 matching 14 bases. Germline V gives CDR1 LNHNV, CDR2 YYDKDF (reference sequence). V lost 2 bases, J lost 0 bases, and 9 bases stayed unmatched. CDR3 size: 19 residues.

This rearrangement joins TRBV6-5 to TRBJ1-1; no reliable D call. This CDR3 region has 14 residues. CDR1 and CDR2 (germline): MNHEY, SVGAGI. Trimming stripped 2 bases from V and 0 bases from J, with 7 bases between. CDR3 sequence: CASSYGRLNTEAFF. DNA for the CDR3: TGTGCCAGCAGTTACGGGCGGCTGAACACTGAAGCTTTCTTT.

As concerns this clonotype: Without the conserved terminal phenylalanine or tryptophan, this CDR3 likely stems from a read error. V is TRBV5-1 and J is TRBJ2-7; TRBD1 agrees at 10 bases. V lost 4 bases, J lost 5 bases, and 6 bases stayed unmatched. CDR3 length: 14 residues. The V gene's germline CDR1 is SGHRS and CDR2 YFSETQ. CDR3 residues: CASSLRQGANEQYY. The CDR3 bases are TGCGCCAGCAGCCTACGACAGGGGGCGAACGAGCAGTACTAC.

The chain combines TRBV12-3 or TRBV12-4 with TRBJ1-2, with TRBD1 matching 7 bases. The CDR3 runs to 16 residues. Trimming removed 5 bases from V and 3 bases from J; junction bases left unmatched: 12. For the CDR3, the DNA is TGTGCCAGCAGTCTCTCAGGAGCAGGGGGGGACTATGGCTACACCTTC. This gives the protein CASSLSGAGGDYGYTF.

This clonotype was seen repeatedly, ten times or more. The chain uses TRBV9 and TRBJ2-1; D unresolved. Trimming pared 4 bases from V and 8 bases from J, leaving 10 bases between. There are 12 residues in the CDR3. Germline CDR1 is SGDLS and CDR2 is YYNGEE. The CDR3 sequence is CASSTGLDEQFF. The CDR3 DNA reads TGTGCCAGCAGCACCGGGCTGGATGAGCAGTTCTTC.

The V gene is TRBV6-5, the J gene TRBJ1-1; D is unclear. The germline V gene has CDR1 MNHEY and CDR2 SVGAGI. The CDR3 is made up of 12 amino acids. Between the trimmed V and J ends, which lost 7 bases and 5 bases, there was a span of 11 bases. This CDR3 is CASTEGGTEAFF. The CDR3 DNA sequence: TGTGCCAGCACCGAAGGAGGGACTGAAGCTTTCTTT.

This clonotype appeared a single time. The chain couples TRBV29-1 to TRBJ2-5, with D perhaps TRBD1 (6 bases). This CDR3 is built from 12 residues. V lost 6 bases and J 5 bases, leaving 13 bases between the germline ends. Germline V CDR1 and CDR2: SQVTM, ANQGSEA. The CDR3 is CSVKIQGETQYF. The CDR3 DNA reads TGCAGCGTCAAGATCCAGGGGGAGACCCAGTACTTC.

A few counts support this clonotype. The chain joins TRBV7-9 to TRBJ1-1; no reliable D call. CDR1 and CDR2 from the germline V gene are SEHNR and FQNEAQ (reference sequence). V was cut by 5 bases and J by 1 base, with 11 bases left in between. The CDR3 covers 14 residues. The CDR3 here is CASSPQWRNTEAFF. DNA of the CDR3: TGTGCCAGCAGCCCCCAATGGAGGAACACTGAAGCTTTCTTT.

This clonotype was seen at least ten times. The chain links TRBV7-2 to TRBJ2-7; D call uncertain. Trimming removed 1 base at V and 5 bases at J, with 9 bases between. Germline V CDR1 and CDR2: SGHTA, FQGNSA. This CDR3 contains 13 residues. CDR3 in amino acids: CASSLVASHEQYF. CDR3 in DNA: TGTGCCAGCAGCTTAGTTGCCAGTCACGAGCAGTACTTC.

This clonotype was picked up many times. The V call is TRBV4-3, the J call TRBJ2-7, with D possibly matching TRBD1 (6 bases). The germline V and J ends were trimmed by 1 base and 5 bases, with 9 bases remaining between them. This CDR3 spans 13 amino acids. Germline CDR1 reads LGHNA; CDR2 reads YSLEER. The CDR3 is CASSQGTGNEQYF. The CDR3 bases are TGCGCCAGCAGCCAAGGCACAGGGAACGAGCAGTACTTC.

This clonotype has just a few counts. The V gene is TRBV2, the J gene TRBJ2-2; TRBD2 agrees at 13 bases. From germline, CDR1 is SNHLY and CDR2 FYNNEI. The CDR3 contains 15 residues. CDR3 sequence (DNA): TGTGCTATTGGACTAGCGGGGGCGAACACCGGGGAGCTGTTTTTT. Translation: CAIGLAGANTGELFF. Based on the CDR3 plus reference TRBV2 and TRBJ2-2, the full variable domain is EPEVTQTPSHQVTQMGQEVILRCVPISNHLYFYWYRQILGQKVEFLVSFYNNEISEKSEIFDDQFSVERPDGSNFTLKIRSTKLEDSAMYFCAIGLAGANTGELFFGEGSRLTVL.

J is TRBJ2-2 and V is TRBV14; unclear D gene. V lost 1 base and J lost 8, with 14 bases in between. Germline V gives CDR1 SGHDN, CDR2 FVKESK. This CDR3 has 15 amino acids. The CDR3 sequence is CASSQASGLPGELFF. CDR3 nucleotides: TGTGCCAGCAGCCAAGCTTCAGGTTTGCCTGGGGAGCTGTTTTTT.

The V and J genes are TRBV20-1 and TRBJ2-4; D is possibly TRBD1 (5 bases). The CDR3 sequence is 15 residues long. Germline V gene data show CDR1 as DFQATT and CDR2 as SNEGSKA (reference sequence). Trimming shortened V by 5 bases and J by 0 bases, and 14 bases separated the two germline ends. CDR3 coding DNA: TGCAGTGCTGGCCCCTTGGACATAGCCAAAAACATTCAGTACTTC. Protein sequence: CSAGPLDIAKNIQYF.

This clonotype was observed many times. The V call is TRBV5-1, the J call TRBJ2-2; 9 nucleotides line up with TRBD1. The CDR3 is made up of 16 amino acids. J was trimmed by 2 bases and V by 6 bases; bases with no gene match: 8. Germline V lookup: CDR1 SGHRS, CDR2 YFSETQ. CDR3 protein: CASTRTGVANTGELFF. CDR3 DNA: TGCGCCAGCACCCGGACAGGGGTCGCAAACACCGGGGAGCTGTTTTTT.

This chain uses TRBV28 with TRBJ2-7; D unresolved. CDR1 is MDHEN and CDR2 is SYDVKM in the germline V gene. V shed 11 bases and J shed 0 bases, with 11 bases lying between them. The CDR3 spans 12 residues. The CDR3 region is CAVRKISYEQYF. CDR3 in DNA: TGTGCCGTGAGGAAAATCTCCTACGAGCAGTACTTC. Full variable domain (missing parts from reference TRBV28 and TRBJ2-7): DVKVTQSSRYLVKRTGEKVFLECVQDMDHENMFWYRQDPGLGLRLIYFSYDVKMKEKGDIPEGYSVSREKKERFSLILESASTNQTSMYLCAVRKISYEQYFGPGTRLTVT.